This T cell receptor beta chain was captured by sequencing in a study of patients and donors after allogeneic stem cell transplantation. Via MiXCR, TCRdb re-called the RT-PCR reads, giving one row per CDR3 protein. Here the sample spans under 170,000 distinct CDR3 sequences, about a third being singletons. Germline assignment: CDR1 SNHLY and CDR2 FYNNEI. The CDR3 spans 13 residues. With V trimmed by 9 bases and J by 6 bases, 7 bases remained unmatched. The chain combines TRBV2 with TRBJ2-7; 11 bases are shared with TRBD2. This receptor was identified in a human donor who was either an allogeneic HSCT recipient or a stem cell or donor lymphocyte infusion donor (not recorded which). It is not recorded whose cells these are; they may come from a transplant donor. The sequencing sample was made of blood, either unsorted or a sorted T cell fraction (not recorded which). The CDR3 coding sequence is TGTGCCAGTCTAGCGGGGGGATTTGGCGAGCAGTACTTC. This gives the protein CASLAGGFGEQYF.